The 19 T cell receptor beta chains given below trace back to one sample, sequenced in a study of blood T cell repertoires in COVID-19. Here immunoSEQ multiplex PCR was the method, and the copy in TCRdb shows in-frame clones only, minus some. The sample holds 130,000 or so clones, approximately 86% seen once. Sequences were obtained from peripheral blood. Receptors were obtained from a woman in her forties or fifties who had recovered from COVID-19.

V is TRBV6-5 and J is TRBJ1-1, with 7 bases matching TRBD1. The CDR3 loop spans 13 amino acids. Germline V gene sequence: CDR1 MNHEY, CDR2 SVGAGI. V was clipped by 8 bases and J by 4 bases; unmatched bases: 7. This CDR3 reads CASLSTGSTEAFF. The CDR3 DNA reads as TGTGCCAGCCTCTCGACAGGGAGCACTGAAGCTTTCTTT.

The gene calls are TRBV7-2 and TRBJ2-7, with 8 positions matching TRBD2. The CDR3 is 16 amino acids. Germline V gene data show CDR1 as SGHTA and CDR2 as FQGNSA. Trimming removed 6 bases from V and 1 base from J; junction bases left unmatched: 11. In DNA form, the CDR3 reads TGTGCCAGCAGTACCGGACTAGCTCGGTCTTCCTACGAGCAGTACTTC. This encodes CASSTGLARSSYEQYF.

This chain uses TRBV6-5 with TRBJ1-2; 9 bases align to TRBD1. Per the germline V gene, CDR1 is MNHEY and CDR2 is SVGAGI. This CDR3 region has 14 residues. V shed 4 bases, J shed 6 bases, and the junction held 6 bases outside the gene matches. CDR3 in amino acids: CASSLQGAANGYTF. The DNA for the CDR3 is TGTGCCAGCAGTTTACAGGGGGCTGCCAATGGCTACACCTTC.

The CDR3 sequence is CASSETAGTEAFF. The CDR3 bases are TGTGCCAGCAGCGAAACGGCCGGGACTGAAGCTTTCTTT. The rearrangement links TRBV5-5 to TRBJ1-1; D remains unclear. The CDR3 is 13 residues long. The germline gives CDR1 SGHKS, CDR2 YYEKEE (reference sequence). Trimming stripped 4 bases from V and 5 bases from J, with 12 bases between.

This chain uses TRBV18 with TRBJ1-2; weak D call: TRBD1 (6 bases). Germline-derived CDR1 and CDR2 are KGHSH and LQKENI. Deletions cut 2 bases from V and 4 bases from J, with 8 bases between. This CDR3 contains 13 residues. The CDR3 region is CASSPEGGYGYTF. For the CDR3, the DNA is TGTGCCAGCTCACCAGAAGGGGGCTATGGCTACACCTTC.

This clone was detected ten times or more. The chain recombines TRBV6-5 with TRBJ1-2, with D perhaps matching TRBD1 (6 bases). The V end lost 2 bases, the J end lost 9 bases, and 10 bases lay between the germline ends. Germline V gene data show CDR1 as MNHEY and CDR2 as SVGAGI. The length of the CDR3 is 12 residues. The CDR3 reads CASSYMQGSYTF. For the CDR3, the DNA is TGTGCCAGCAGTTACATGCAGGGGAGCTACACCTTC.

J is TRBJ1-2 and V is TRBV18, with TRBD1 matching over 12 bases. With 4 bases clipped from V and 7 bases from J, the junction kept 7 bases outside the gene matches. The CDR3 consists of 15 residues. Germline lookup yields CDR1 KGHSH and CDR2 LQKENI. CDR3 nucleotides: TGTGCCAGCTCACAGGGACAGGGGGCGGATGCTGGCTACACCTTC. It translates to CASSQGQGADAGYTF.

The chain couples TRBV7-2 to TRBJ1-3; the D is unclear. CDR1 is SGHTA, CDR2 FQGNSA, per germline. This CDR3 contains 16 residues. The V end was cut by 5 bases, the J end by 4 bases, with 18 bases between. CDR3 amino acids: CASSPPPPRRGNTIYF. As DNA, the CDR3 is TGTGCCAGCAGCCCGCCCCCTCCCCGGCGGGGAAACACCATATATTTT. The full variable domain, in which reference TRBV7-2 and TRBJ1-3 provide the parts outside the CDR3, is GAGVSQSPSNKVTEKGKDVELRCDPISGHTALYWYRQSLGQGLEFLIYFQGNSAPDKSGLPSDRFSAERTGGSVSTLTIQRTQQEDSAVYLCASSPPPPRRGNTIYFGEGSWLTVV.

In this sample, this clone turned up a few times. The rearrangement links TRBV5-1 to TRBJ2-2, with 8 bases fitting TRBD2. The V segment lost 2 bases and the J segment 0 bases; nucleotides outside the gene matches: 3. CDR3 length: 16 amino acids. CDR1 SGHRS and CDR2 YFSETQ come from the germline V gene. CDR3 sequence reads: CASSFLAGTNTGELFF. The CDR3 DNA is TGCGCCAGCAGCTTCTTAGCGGGGACGAACACCGGGGAGCTGTTTTTT.

The V call is TRBV11-3, the J call TRBJ1-1; TRBD1 matches at 8 bases. Germline V gene lookup returns CDR1 SGHNT and CDR2 YENEEA. With 4 bases clipped from V and 3 bases from J, the junction kept 4 bases outside the gene matches. There are 14 residues in the CDR3. CDR3 in amino acids: CASSSQGAYTEAFF. CDR3 DNA sequence: TGTGCCAGCAGCTCCCAGGGGGCGTACACTGAAGCTTTCTTT.

The V and J genes are TRBV2 and TRBJ1-1; 8 bases match TRBD1. The CDR3 extends over 14 amino acids. V gave up 6 bases and J gave up 5 bases; unmatched junction bases: 8. Germline CDR1 is SNHLY and CDR2 is FYNNEI. The CDR3 coding sequence is TGTGCCAGCAGCCAACAGGGGGGCCATACTGAAGCTTTCTTT. Translated: CASSQQGGHTEAFF.

The V and J genes are TRBV5-1 and TRBJ2-2, with TRBD1 matching over 9 bases. V dropped 8 bases and J dropped 1; count of bases not matched to a gene: 6. Germline V CDR1 and CDR2: SGHRS, YFSETQ. The CDR3 spans 15 residues. CDR3 amino acids: CASGRGQGNTGELFF. The CDR3 region has the DNA TGCGCCAGTGGTAGGGGACAGGGGAACACCGGGGAGCTGTTTTTT. The complete variable domain, with remaining parts taken from reference TRBV5-1 and TRBJ2-2, reads KAGVTQTPRYLIKTRGQQVTLSCSPISGHRSVSWYQQTPGQGLQFLFEYFSETQRNKGNFPGRFSGRQFSNSRSEMNVSTLELGDSALYLCASGRGQGNTGELFFGEGSRLTVL.

The genes are TRBV2 and TRBJ1-1, with D unclear. The CDR3 is 13 residues long. Trimming took off 7 bases at V and 1 base at J, with 10 bases between the two ends. In germline, CDR1 is SNHLY, CDR2 FYNNEI. CDR3 sequence (DNA): TGTGCCAGCAAGTCTATGAGGAACACTGAAGCTTTCTTT. Translation: CASKSMRNTEAFF.

The CDR3 is CASSRVRTSGVNEQFF. The CDR3 bases are TGTGCCAGCAGCCGAGTCAGGACTAGCGGGGTAAATGAGCAGTTCTTC. This chain joins TRBV5-8 and TRBJ2-1, with TRBD2 matching over 12 bases. The CDR3 totals 16 residues. The ends lost 4 bases at V and 7 bases at J; junction bases unmatched: 9. Germline V CDR1 and CDR2: SGHTS, YDEGEE.

The V and J genes are TRBV29-1 and TRBJ2-5, with D perhaps TRBD1 (6 bases). The germline gives CDR1 SQVTM, CDR2 ANQGSEA. V was cut by 5 bases and J by 3 bases, with 19 bases left in between. There are 15 residues in the CDR3. The CDR3 sequence is CSVFKQGRTKETQYF. As DNA, the CDR3 is TGCAGCGTTTTTAAACAGGGCCGGACCAAAGAGACCCAGTACTTC.

This rearrangement joins TRBV10-3 to TRBJ2-1; D may be TRBD2 (5 bases). Looked up from germline, CDR1 is ENHRY and CDR2 is SYGVKD. With 3 bases removed from V and 5 bases from J, the gap between germline ends came to 11 bases. The CDR3 has 14 amino acids. CDR3 nucleotide sequence: TGTGCCATCAGTGACCGGTGGCGGGACAATGAGCAGTTCTTC. Residues: CAISDRWRDNEQFF.

This chain uses TRBV5-4 with TRBJ1-2; D call uncertain. V lost 2 bases and J lost 2, with 10 bases in between. The germline V gene encodes CDR1 SGHNT and CDR2 YYREEE (reference sequence). The CDR3 runs to 14 residues. CDR3 DNA sequence: TGTGCCAGCAGCTTCTTCGGGTCCAACTATGGCTACACCTTC. Its protein product is CASSFFGSNYGYTF.

On this clone: One junction end disagrees with the germline gene, perhaps due to a read error. This chain connects TRBV6-5 to TRBJ2-1, with D tentatively TRBD2 (6 bases). Per the germline V gene, CDR1 is MNHEY and CDR2 is SVGAGI. The CDR3 loop spans 13 amino acids. In nucleotides, the CDR3 is TGCGCCAGCAGCTCCGGGAGAGACAATGAGCAGTTCTTC. This gives the protein CASSSGRDNEQFF.

The J gene is TRBJ2-3, the V gene TRBV25-1; 9 bases are a match to TRBD2. The CDR3 totals 14 residues. The trim removed 2 bases at V and 9 bases at J, leaving 6 bases unmatched. The germline V gene has CDR1 MGHDK and CDR2 SYGVNS. CDR3 sequence reads: CASSEGAGGQTQYF. DNA for the CDR3: TGTGCCAGCAGTGAAGGGGCGGGGGGGCAAACGCAGTATTTT.